A single sample gave rise to the 11 T cell receptor beta chains below, sequenced in a study of blood T cell repertoires in COVID-19. Measured with immunoSEQ multiplex PCR; TCRdb has only the in-frame clones, and not every one. The sample includes approximately 170,000 clones, less than 80% of them seen just once. The sample consisted of PBMCs or T cells enriched from blood (not recorded which). The receptors were sampled from a woman aged 70-85 years in a cohort exposed to, infected with or recovered from COVID-19 (not recorded which).

The chain combines TRBV9 with TRBJ1-1; no clear D gene. The germline V gene encodes CDR1 SGDLS and CDR2 YYNGEE. CDR3 size: 13 residues. V was trimmed by 0 bases and J by 3 bases, leaving 6 bases between them. CDR3 coding DNA: TGTGCCAGCAGCGTAGCAGTTCACACTGAAGCTTTCTTT. The encoded protein is CASSVAVHTEAFF. Filled out from reference TRBV9 and TRBJ1-1, the complete variable domain reads DSGVTQTPKHLITATGQRVTLRCSPRSGDLSVYWYQQSLDQGLQFLIQYYNGEERAKGNILERFSAQQFPDLHSELNLSSLELGDSALYFCASSVAVHTEAFFGQGTRLTVV.

The chain recombines TRBV19 with TRBJ1-2; no definite D call. V shed 5 bases and J shed 2 bases, with 9 bases lying between them. Germline CDR1 and CDR2: LNHDA and SQIVND (reference sequence). The CDR3 is 13 residues long. The CDR3 bases are TGTGCCAGTAGTCTTCAGGCCAACTATGGCTACACCTTC. Amino acid sequence: CASSLQANYGYTF.

The rearrangement joins TRBV4-2 to TRBJ1-3; D possibly corresponds to TRBD1 (6 bases). Germline V gene lookup returns CDR1 LGHNA and CDR2 YNFKEQ. The CDR3 spans 14 residues. The V gene lost 4 bases and the J gene lost 2 bases, with 9 bases spanning the gap. The DNA for the CDR3 is TGTGCCAGCAGCCGGACAGAAACTGGAAACACCATATATTTT. Translated, it gives CASSRTETGNTIYF.

The gene calls are TRBV5-6 and TRBJ2-5; tentatively, D is TRBD2 (5 bases). Trimming took 7 bases from V and 4 from J, leaving 8 bases between them. The germline CDR1 and CDR2 sequences are SGHDT and YYEEEE. The CDR3 is 11 residues long. The CDR3 spells CASREGETQYF. CDR3 bases: TGTGCCAGCCGAGAGGGAGAGACCCAGTACTTC.

The V call is TRBV6-5, the J call TRBJ1-2; tentatively, D is TRBD1 (5 bases). The CDR3 spans 12 residues. The ends were cut back, 2 bases at V and 8 bases at J, with 9 bases in the middle. Germline V gene lookup returns CDR1 MNHEY and CDR2 SVGAGI. The CDR3 DNA follows: TGTGCCAGCAGTTACGGGGGGGAAGGCTACACCTTC. It encodes CASSYGGEGYTF.

V gene TRBV5-1 combines with J gene TRBJ2-7, with D possibly being TRBD1 (6 bases). The CDR3 is 15 residues long. V was cut by 4 bases and J by 0 bases, with 14 bases left in between. Germline V gene lookup returns CDR1 SGHRS and CDR2 YFSETQ. CDR3 sequence reads: CASSTSGTSSYEQYF. The CDR3 coding sequence is TGCGCCAGCAGCACCTCAGGGACAAGCTCCTACGAGCAGTACTTC. Full variable domain (missing parts from reference TRBV5-1 and TRBJ2-7): KAGVTQTPRYLIKTRGQQVTLSCSPISGHRSVSWYQQTPGQGLQFLFEYFSETQRNKGNFPGRFSGRQFSNSRSEMNVSTLELGDSALYLCASSTSGTSSYEQYFGPGTRLTVT.

The chain links TRBV7-9 to TRBJ2-3, with 8 bases lining up with TRBD2. V trimming: 4 bases; J trimming: 1 base; junction bases outside the gene matches: 4. From germline, CDR1 is SEHNR and CDR2 FQNEAQ (reference sequence). The CDR3 covers 15 residues. Here the CDR3 DNA reads TGTGCCAGCAGCTCACGTAGCGGGGGCACAGATACGCAGTATTTT. Protein sequence: CASSSRSGGTDTQYF.

The V and J genes are TRBV5-6 and TRBJ2-7; the match to TRBD2 covers 9 bases. CDR3 length: 14 residues. Germline CDR1 is SGHDT and CDR2 is YYEEEE. V shed 4 bases and J 5 bases; nucleotides not matched to a gene: 7. CDR3 sequence reads: CASSGLALSDEQYF. The CDR3 DNA is TGTGCCAGCAGCGGACTAGCGCTGTCGGACGAGCAGTACTTC.

This chain links TRBV19 with TRBJ2-7; 8 bases fit TRBD2. The germline V gene encodes CDR1 LNHDA and CDR2 SQIVND (reference sequence). This CDR3 spans 15 amino acids. V trimming: 5 bases; J trimming: 2 bases; junction bases outside the gene matches: 8. The DNA for the CDR3 is TGTGCCAGTAGTCCGGCGACTAGCGCAACCTACGAGCAGTACTTC. This sequence encodes CASSPATSATYEQYF.

The rearrangement joins TRBV4-2 to TRBJ2-5; TRBD2 agrees at 12 bases. The V gene's germline CDR1 is LGHNA and CDR2 YNFKEQ. J gave up 3 bases and V 1 base, and 3 bases lay outside the gene matches. The CDR3 is made up of 16 amino acids. The CDR3 here is CASSQGLAGGEETQYF. The CDR3 nucleotides read TGTGCCAGCAGCCAAGGGCTAGCGGGAGGGGAAGAGACCCAGTACTTC.

This chain uses TRBV19 with TRBJ1-4; 8 bases agree with TRBD1. The length of the CDR3 is 18 residues. The germline CDR1 and CDR2 sequences are LNHDA and SQIVND (reference sequence). V dropped 6 bases and J dropped 5; count of bases not matched to a gene: 17. CDR3 DNA sequence: TGTGCCAGTAGGACCCGACAGGGGAGGCAGGTGGCGAATGAAAAACTGTTTTTT. Its translation: CASRTRQGRQVANEKLFF.